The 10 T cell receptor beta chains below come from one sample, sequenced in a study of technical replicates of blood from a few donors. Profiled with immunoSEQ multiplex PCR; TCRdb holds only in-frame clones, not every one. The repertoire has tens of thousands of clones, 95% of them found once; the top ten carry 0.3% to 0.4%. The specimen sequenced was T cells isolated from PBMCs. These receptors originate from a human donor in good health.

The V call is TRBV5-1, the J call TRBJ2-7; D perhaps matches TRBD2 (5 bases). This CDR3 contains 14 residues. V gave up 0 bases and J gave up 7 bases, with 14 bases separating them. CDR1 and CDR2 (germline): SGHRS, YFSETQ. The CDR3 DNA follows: TGCGCCAGCAGCTTGGTGGACCCTAGAGGGGAGCAGTACTTC. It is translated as CASSLVDPRGEQYF.

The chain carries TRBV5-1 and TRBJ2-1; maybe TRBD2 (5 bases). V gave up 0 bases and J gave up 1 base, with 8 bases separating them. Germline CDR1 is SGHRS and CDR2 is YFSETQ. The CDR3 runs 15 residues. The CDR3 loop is CASSLDGGSYNEQFF. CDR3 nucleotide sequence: TGCGCCAGCAGCTTGGATGGCGGGTCCTACAATGAGCAGTTCTTC.

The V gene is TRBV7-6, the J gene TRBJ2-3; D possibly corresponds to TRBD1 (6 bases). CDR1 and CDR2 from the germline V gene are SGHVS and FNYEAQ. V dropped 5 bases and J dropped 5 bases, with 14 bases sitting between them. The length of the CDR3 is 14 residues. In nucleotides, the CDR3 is TGTGCCAGCAGCATGCGAACAGGGTTAGATACGCAGTATTTT. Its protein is CASSMRTGLDTQYF.

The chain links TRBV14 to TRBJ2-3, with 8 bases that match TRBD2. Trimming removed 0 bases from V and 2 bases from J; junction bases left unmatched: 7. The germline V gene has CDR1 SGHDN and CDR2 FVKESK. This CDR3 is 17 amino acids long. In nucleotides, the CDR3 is TGTGCCAGCAGCCAAGATGAGAAGCGGGAGATCACAGATACGCAGTATTTT. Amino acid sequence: CASSQDEKREITDTQYF.

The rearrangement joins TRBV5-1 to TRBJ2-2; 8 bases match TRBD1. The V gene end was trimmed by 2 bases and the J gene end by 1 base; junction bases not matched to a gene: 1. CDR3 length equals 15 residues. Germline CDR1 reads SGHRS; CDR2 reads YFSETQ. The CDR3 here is CASSLGTGNTGELFF. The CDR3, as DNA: TGCGCCAGCAGCTTAGGGACAGGGAACACCGGGGAGCTGTTTTTT.

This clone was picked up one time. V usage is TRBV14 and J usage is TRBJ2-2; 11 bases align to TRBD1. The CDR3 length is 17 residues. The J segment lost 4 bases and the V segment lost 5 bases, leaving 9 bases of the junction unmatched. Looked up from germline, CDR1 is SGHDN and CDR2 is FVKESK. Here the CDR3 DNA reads TGTGCCAGCAGCGCAATCGGGGGGACAGGGGGCACCGGGGAGCTGTTTTTT. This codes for CASSAIGGTGGTGELFF.

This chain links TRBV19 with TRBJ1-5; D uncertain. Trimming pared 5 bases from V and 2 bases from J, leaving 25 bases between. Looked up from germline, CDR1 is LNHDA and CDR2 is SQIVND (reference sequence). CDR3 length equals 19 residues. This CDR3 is CASSPTTGKLALGNQPQHF. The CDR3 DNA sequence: TGTGCCAGTAGTCCCACTACCGGAAAATTAGCTTTGGGCAATCAGCCCCAGCATTTT. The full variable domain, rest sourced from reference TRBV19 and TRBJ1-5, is DGGITQSPKYLFRKEGQNVTLSCEQNLNHDAMYWYRQDPGQGLRLIYYSQIVNDFQKGDIAEGYSVSREKKESFPLTVTSAQKNPTAFYLCASSPTTGKLALGNQPQHFGDGTRLSIL.

This CDR3 is CASSLVASGKNTGELFF. The CDR3 nucleotides read TGTGCCAGCAGCTTAGTCGCTAGCGGCAAGAACACCGGGGAGCTGTTTTTT. The chain links TRBV7-2 to TRBJ2-2; TRBD2 matches 7 bases. CDR1 is SGHTA, CDR2 FQGNSA, per germline. There are 17 residues in the CDR3. Trimming at V came to 1 base and at J to 1 base, leaving 6 bases not matched to a gene.

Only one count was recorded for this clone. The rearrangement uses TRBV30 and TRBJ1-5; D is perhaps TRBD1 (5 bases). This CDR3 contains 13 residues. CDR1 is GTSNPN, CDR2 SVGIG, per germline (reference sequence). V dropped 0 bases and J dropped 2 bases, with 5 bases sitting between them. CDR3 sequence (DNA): TGTGCCTGGAGTGTACAGGGCAATCAGCCCCAGCATTTT. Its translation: CAWSVQGNQPQHF.

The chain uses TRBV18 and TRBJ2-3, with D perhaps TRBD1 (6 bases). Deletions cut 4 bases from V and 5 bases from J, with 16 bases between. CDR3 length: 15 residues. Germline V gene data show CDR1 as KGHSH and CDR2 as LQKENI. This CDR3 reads CASSLTGPGVDTQYF. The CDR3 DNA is TGTGCCAGCTCACTCACCGGCCCAGGGGTAGATACGCAGTATTTT.